These 12 T cell receptor beta chains came from one sample sequenced in a study of T cells after yellow fever vaccination (dated by TCRdb to between 2017 and 2020). The method behind the library was 5' RACE. TCRdb names Illumina HiSeq 2500 as the instrument used. TCRdb reanalyzed the raw reads on its own, using fastp at Q25 for trimming and MiXCR for clone calling, and kept in-frame beta chains. Here each entry gathers all rows of one CDR3 protein and keeps the most common genes and DNA. The sample data list approximately 250,000 distinct CDR3 sequences, and about 7% of these were observed just once. Together, the top ten hold roughly 1% of the sample. Reading the label with the study, this specimen's treatment or condition is: live attenuated yellow fever vaccine strain. Sample: CD4+ T cells sorted from PBMCs, taken on the day of the yellow fever booster vaccination. These receptors originate from a man aged 30 to 45 who received the YFV17D yellow fever vaccine.

This clonotype was picked up a small number of times. The rearrangement joins TRBV5-1 to TRBJ1-6; 11 bases align to TRBD1. The ends lost 4 bases at V and 7 bases at J; junction bases unmatched: 19. The V gene's germline CDR1 is SGHRS and CDR2 YFSETQ. This CDR3 has 20 residues. CDR3 residues: CASSTGPGQGVLDRNSPLHF. The CDR3 DNA sequence: TGCGCCAGCAGCACGGGACCGGGACAGGGGGTGTTAGACCGAAATTCACCCCTCCACTTT.

Only a few counts were recorded for this clonotype. The chain employs TRBV18 and TRBJ2-2, with 12 bases fitting TRBD2. In germline, CDR1 is KGHSH, CDR2 LQKENI. The length of the CDR3 is 19 residues. Trimming removed 0 bases from V and 4 bases from J; junction bases left unmatched: 9. CDR3 amino acids: CASSPPGVLAGGFTGELFF. CDR3 nucleotides: TGTGCCAGCTCACCACCCGGAGTACTAGCGGGAGGATTCACCGGGGAGCTGTTTTTT.

J is TRBJ2-1 and V is TRBV12-3 or TRBV12-4; 13 nucleotides agree with TRBD2. After removal of 2 bases from V and 9 bases from J, the junction contained 4 bases not matched to a gene. The CDR3 totals 15 residues. This chain's CDR3 is CASSLRTSGSPEQFF. CDR3 DNA sequence: TGTGCCAGCAGTTTAAGGACTAGCGGGAGTCCTGAGCAGTTCTTC.

This clonotype has more than one count but fewer than ten. The chain joins TRBV14 to TRBJ2-7, with 10 bases lining up with TRBD2. Trimming took 0 bases from V and 6 from J; bases not matched to a gene: 5. This CDR3 spans 15 amino acids. Germline CDR1 SGHDN, CDR2 FVKESK. CDR3 nucleotides: TGTGCCAGCAGCCAAGATCTAGCGGGAGTTTTCGAGCAGTACTTC. Its protein product is CASSQDLAGVFEQYF.

This clonotype has only a few counts. The chain is built from TRBV20-1 and TRBJ2-7, with D possibly being TRBD2 (6 bases). The CDR3 has 14 amino acids. Germline V gives CDR1 DFQATT, CDR2 SNEGSKA (reference sequence). Trimming stripped 8 bases from V and 0 bases from J, with 17 bases between. CDR3 sequence (DNA): TGCAGTTGGGAGGCCACCCAAACCTCCTACGAGCAGTACTTC. This translates into CSWEATQTSYEQYF.

Details on this clonotype: A much larger clonotype is one base distant, so this may be a read error. J is TRBJ2-7 and V is TRBV6-2 or TRBV6-3; no definite D call. The CDR3 sequence is 13 residues long. Germline-derived CDR1 and CDR2 are MNHEY and SVGEGT. The CDR3 DNA is TGTGCCAGCAGTTACGAAAAAAGATACGAGCACTACTTC. Translation gives CASSYEKRYEHYF.

In its sample, this clonotype was seen a few times. The chain carries TRBV3-1 and TRBJ1-6; 9 nucleotides match TRBD1. The germline gives CDR1 LGHDT, CDR2 YNNKEL (reference sequence). This CDR3 has 15 amino acids. J lost 7 bases, V lost 5 bases, and 6 bases had no gene match. CDR3 bases: TGTGCCAGCAGCGAAGGACAGGGGACGAATTCACCCCTCCACTTT. Translating gives CASSEGQGTNSPLHF.

This clonotype came up many times. V is TRBV7-6 and J is TRBJ2-3; D gene uncertain. The V and J ends lost 8 bases and 6 bases respectively, with 12 bases between them. Germline V gene sequence: CDR1 SGHVS, CDR2 FNYEAQ. This CDR3 spans 12 amino acids. The CDR3 reads CASSSVEDTQYF. The DNA of the CDR3 is TGTGCCAGCTCATCGGTGGAGGATACGCAGTATTTT.

This clonotype has ten or more counts. V and J are TRBV12-3 or TRBV12-4 and TRBJ2-1; TRBD1 matches 8 bases. The trim removed 6 bases at V and 0 bases at J, leaving 7 bases unmatched. This CDR3 has 16 residues. The CDR3 sequence is CASRGQVRSSYNEQFF. Here the CDR3 DNA reads TGTGCCAGCAGGGGACAGGTGCGAAGCTCCTACAATGAGCAGTTCTTC.

The chain carries TRBV6-2 or TRBV6-3 and TRBJ2-1; 13 positions agree with TRBD2. CDR3 length equals 20 residues. Germline values: CDR1 MNHEY, CDR2 SVGEGT. The V segment lost 0 bases and the J segment 2 bases; nucleotides outside the gene matches: 10. The CDR3 here is CASSYSGLAGAPSTYNEQFF. The DNA for the CDR3 is TGTGCCAGCAGTTACTCCGGACTAGCGGGGGCCCCATCGACCTACAATGAGCAGTTCTTC.

The chain is built from TRBV20-1 and TRBJ1-5; 7 positions agree with TRBD1. This CDR3 region has 12 residues. Germline V CDR1 and CDR2: DFQATT, SNEGSKA (reference sequence). The CDR3 DNA reads TGCAGCCCCACCCGGACAGGACAGCCCCAGCATTTT. It is translated as CSPTRTGQPQHF.

In its sample, this clonotype was seen many times. The chain uses TRBV12-3 or TRBV12-4 and TRBJ2-5, with D perhaps TRBD2 (6 bases). The V gene lost 7 bases and the J gene lost 3 bases, with 15 bases spanning the gap. The CDR3 has 14 amino acids. Here the CDR3 DNA reads TGTGCCAGCAAACTGGGACTTAGCGAAGAGACCCAGTACTTC. Protein: CASKLGLSEETQYF.